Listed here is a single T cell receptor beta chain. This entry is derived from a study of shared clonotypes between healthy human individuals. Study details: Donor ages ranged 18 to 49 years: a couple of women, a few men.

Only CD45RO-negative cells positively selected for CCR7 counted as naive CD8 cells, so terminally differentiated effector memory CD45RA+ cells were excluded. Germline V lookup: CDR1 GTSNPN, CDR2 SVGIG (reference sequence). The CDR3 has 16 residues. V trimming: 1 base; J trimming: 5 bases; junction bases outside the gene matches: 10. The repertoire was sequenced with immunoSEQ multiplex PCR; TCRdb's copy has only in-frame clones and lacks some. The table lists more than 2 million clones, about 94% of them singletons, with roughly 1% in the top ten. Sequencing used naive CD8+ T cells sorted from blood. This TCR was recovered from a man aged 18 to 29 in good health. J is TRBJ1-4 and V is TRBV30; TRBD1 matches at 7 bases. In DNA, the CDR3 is TGTGCCTGGAGTGGACCCTCCGGGACAGAGAATGAAAAACTGTTTTTT. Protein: CAWSGPSGTENEKLFF.